This T cell receptor (beta chain) was obtained from a study of blood T cells in healthy people across ages. Those donating, healthy Caucasian individuals from Russia, were aged about 6 to 100. Together with a sample-barcoded 5' primer, a J-beta primer mix was included in a second PCR lasting about 6 to 11 cycles. A template-switch adaptor containing 12 random nucleotides labeled each cDNA molecule. MiXCR, run by TCRdb on the 5' RACE reads, gives a single entry per CDR3 protein. The data show about 1 million distinct CDR3 sequences, around 43% seen once. Study-level points and caveats: In older individuals, TCR beta diversity per million T cells was lower, falling roughly linearly with age. With donor CMV status unknown, expanded clonotype changes were possibly confounded.

A word on this clonotype: Its antigen is unknown.

This CDR3 has 10 residues. Germline V lookup: CDR1 MNHEY, CDR2 SVGAGI. V shed 10 bases and J shed 8 bases, with 8 bases lying between them. Sequencing was performed on blood. The sequence derives from a woman between 55 and 75 years old in good health. This chain joins TRBV6-5 and TRBJ2-2; D ambiguous. The CDR3 DNA sequence: TGTGCCACCGGGCTTGGGGAGCTGTTTTTT. This codes for CATGLGELFF.